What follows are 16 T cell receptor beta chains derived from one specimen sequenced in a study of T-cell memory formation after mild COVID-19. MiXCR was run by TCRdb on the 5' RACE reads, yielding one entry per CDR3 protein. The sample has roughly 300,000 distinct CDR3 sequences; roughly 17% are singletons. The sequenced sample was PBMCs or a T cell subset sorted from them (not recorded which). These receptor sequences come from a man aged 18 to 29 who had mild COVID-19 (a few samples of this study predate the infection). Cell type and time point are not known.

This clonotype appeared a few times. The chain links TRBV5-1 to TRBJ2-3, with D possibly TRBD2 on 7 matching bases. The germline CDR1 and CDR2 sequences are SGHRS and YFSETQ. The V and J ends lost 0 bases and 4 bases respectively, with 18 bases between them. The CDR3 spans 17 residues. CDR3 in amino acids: CASSLVSRGGPPDTQYF. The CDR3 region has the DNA TGCGCCAGCAGCTTGGTATCGAGGGGGGGCCCGCCAGATACGCAGTATTTT.

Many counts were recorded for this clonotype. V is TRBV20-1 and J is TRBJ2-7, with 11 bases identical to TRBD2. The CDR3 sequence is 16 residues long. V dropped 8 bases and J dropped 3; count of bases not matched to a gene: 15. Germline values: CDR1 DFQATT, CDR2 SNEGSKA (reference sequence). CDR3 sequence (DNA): TGCAGTCTCAAAGCCGAGAAACTAGCGGGGGTCTACGAGCAGTACTTC. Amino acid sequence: CSLKAEKLAGVYEQYF.

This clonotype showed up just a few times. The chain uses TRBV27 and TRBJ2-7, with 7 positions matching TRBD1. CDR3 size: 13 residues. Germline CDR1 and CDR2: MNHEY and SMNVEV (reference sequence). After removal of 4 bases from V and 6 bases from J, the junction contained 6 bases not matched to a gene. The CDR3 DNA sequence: TGTGCCAGCAGTTCGGTAGGGGGCCTCGAGCAGTACGTC. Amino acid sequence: CASSSVGGLEQYV.

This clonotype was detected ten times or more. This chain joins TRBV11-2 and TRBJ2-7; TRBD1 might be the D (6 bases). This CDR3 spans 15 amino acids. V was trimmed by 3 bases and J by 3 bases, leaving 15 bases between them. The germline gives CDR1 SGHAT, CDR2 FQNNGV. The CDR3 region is CASSFVQGSLYEQYF. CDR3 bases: TGTGCCAGCAGCTTCGTACAGGGCAGCCTCTACGAGCAGTACTTC.

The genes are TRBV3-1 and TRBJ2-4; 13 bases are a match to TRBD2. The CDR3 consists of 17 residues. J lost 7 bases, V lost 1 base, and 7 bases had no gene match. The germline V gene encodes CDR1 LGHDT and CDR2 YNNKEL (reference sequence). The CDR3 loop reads CASSQGTSGGVWNIQYF. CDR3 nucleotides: TGTGCCAGCAGCCAAGGAACTAGCGGGGGGGTTTGGAACATTCAGTACTTC.

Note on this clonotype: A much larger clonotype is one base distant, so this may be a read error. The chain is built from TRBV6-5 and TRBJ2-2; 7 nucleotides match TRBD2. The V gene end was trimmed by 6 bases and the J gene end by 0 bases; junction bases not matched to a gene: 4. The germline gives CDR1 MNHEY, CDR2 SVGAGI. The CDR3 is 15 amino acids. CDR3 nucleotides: TGTGCCAGCAGCCACGCGGGGGCGAACACCGGGGAGCTGTTTTTT. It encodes CASSHAGANTGELFF.

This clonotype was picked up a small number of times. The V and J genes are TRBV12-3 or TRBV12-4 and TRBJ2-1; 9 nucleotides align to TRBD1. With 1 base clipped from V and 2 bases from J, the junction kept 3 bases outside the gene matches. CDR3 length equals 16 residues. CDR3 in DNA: TGTGCCAGCAGTTTAGAGGGACAGGGAGCCTACAATGAGCAGTTCTTC. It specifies CASSLEGQGAYNEQFF.

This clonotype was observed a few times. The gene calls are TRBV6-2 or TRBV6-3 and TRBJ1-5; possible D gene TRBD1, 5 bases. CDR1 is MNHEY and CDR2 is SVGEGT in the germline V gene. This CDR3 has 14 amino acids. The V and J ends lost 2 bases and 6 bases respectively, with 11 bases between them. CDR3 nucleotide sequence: TGTGCCAGCAGTTACGTGGGGGACGGTCAGCCCCAGCATTTT. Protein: CASSYVGDGQPQHF.

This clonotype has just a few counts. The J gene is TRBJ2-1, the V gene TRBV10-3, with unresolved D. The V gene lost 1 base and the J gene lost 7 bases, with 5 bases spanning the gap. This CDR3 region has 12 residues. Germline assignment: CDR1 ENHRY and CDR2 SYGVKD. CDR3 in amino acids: CAISEFGNEQFF. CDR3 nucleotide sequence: TGTGCCATCAGTGAGTTCGGTAATGAGCAGTTCTTC.

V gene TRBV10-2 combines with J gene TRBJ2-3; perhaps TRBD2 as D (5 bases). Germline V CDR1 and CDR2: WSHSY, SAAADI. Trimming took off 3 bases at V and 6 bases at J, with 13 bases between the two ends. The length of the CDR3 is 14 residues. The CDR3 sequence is CASSERASSDTQYF. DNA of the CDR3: TGCGCCAGCAGTGAACGTGCTAGCTCTGATACGCAGTATTTT.

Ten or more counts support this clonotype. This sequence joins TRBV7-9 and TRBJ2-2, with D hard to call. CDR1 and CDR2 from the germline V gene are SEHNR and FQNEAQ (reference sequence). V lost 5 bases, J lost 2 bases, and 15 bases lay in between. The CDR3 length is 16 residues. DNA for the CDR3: TGTGCCAGCAGCCAACCCCCCAATGGAAACACCGGGGAGCTGTTTTTT. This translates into CASSQPPNGNTGELFF. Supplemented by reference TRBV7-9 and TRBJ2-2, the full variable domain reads DTGVSQNPRHKITKRGQNVTFRCDPISEHNRLYWYRQTLGQGPEFLTYFQNEAQLEKSRLLSDRFSAERPKGSFSTLEIQRTEQGDSAMYLCASSQPPNGNTGELFFGEGSRLTVL.

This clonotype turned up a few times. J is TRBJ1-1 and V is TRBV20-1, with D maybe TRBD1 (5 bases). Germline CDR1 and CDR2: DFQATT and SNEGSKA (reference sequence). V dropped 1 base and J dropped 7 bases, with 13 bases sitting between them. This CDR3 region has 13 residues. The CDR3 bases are TGCAGTGCTAGAGTACTTCCAGGGCGTGAAGCTTTCTTT. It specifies CSARVLPGREAFF.

The CDR3 reads CASRQTVDGELFF. The CDR3 DNA reads TGTGCCAGCAGGCAGACGGTAGACGGGGAGCTGTTTTTT. The chain uses TRBV2 and TRBJ2-2; no definite D call. The CDR3 loop spans 13 amino acids. The V end lost 6 bases, the J end lost 7 bases, and 12 bases lay between the germline ends. Germline CDR1 and CDR2: SNHLY and FYNNEI.

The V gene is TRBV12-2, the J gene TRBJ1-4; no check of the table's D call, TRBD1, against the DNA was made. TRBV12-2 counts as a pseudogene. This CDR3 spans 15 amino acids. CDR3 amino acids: CASRGVRGYNEKLFF. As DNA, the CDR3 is TGTGCAAGTCGGGGGGTTCGAGGATATAATGAAAAACTGTTTTTT.

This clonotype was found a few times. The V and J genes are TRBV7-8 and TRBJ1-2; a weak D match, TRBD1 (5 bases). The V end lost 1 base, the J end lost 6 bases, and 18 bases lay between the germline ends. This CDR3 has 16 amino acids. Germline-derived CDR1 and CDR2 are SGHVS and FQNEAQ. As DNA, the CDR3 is TGTGCCAGCAGCTTAGAGAAGGAGGGGCGCTTGGATGGCTACACCTTC. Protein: CASSLEKEGRLDGYTF. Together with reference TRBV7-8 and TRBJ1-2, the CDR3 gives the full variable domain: GAGVSQSPRYKVAKRGQDVALRCDPISGHVSLFWYQQALGQGPEFLTYFQNEAQLDKSGLPSDRFFAERPEGSVSTLKIQRTQQEDSAVYLCASSLEKEGRLDGYTFGSGTRLTVV.

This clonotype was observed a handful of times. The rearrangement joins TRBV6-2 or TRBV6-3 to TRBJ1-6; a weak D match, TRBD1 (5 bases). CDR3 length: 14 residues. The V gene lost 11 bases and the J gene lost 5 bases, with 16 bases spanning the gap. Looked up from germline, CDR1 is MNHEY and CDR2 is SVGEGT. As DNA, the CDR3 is TGTGCCGGCCACGGGACGGCTGATAATTCACCCCTCCACTTT. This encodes CAGHGTADNSPLHF.